This is a list of T cell receptor beta chains from one sample in a study of T cells in Graves' hyperthyroidism and ophthalmopathy. Via MiXCR, TCRdb re-called the multiplex PCR reads, giving one row per CDR3 protein. This sample has fewer than 110,000 distinct CDR3 sequences; 15% to 20% occur once, and the top ten carry 42%. Sequencing was performed on blood. Every receptor here comes from a woman aged 50 to 60 with Graves' hyperthyroidism. CDR3s include the opening cysteine and the closing phenylalanine or tryptophan. A D gene is named only where the DNA matches it firmly. For some rows the clone size is stated as once, few or many, or as a class when expanded; others skip it.

D	V	size	J	CDR3	DNA
TRBD2	TRBV20-1	NA	TRBJ2-1	CSLTSGGNEQFF	TGCAGTCTGACTAGCGGGGGAAATGAGCAGTTCTTC
NA	TRBV19	many	TRBJ2-5	CASSSGLWRETQYF	TGTGCCAGTAGTTCCGGACTTTGGCGGGAGACCCAGTACTTC
NA	TRBV20-1	few	TRBJ2-5	CSARGDFQETQYF	TGCAGTGCTAGAGGGGACTTCCAAGAGACCCAGTACTTC
NA	TRBV30	many	TRBJ2-1	CACRDTHSNEQFF	TGTGCCTGCCGGGACACGCATTCCAATGAGCAGTTCTTC
TRBD1	TRBV7-9	NA	TRBJ1-6	CASSLSTGEYSPLHF	TGTGCCAGCAGCCTCTCGACAGGGGAATATTCACCCCTCCACTTT
NA	TRBV27	many	TRBJ2-3	CASSHFGGSTDTQYF	TGTGCCAGCAGCCATTTTGGGGGGAGCACAGATACGCAGTATTTT
NA	TRBV28	many	TRBJ2-4	CASSFGQIAKNIQYF	TGTGCCAGCAGTTTCGGACAGATAGCCAAAAACATTCAGTACTTC
TRBD1	TRBV5-1	NA	TRBJ2-5	CASSRQGFGETQYF	TGCGCCAGCAGCCGACAGGGGTTCGGAGAGACCCAGTACTTC
TRBD2	TRBV3-1	NA	TRBJ2-2	CASSQKAGGYGALFF	TGTGCCAGCAGCCAAAAGGCGGGAGGGTACGGGGCGCTGTTTTTT
TRBD1	TRBV15	few	TRBJ2-5	CATSGTGQETQYF	TGTGCCACCAGCGGGACAGGGCAAGAGACCCAGTACTTC
TRBD2	TRBV27	NA	TRBJ2-7	CASSQAGGLWNEQYF	TGTGCCAGCAGCCAAGCGGGAGGGTTGTGGAACGAGCAGTACTTC
NA	TRBV12-3/TRBV12-4	many	TRBJ2-2	CASTPRGRVTGELFF	TGTGCCAGCACCCCACGGGGCAGGGTAACCGGGGAGCTGTTTTTT
NA	TRBV7-2	NA	TRBJ2-1	CASSQVYERAEQFF	TGTGCCAGCAGCCAGGTATATGAGCGGGCTGAGCAGTTCTTC
NA	TRBV7-8	many	TRBJ1-4	CASRRGRGGANEKLFF	TGTGCCAGCAGACGAGGGCGAGGGGGGGCTAATGAAAAACTGTTTTTT
NA	TRBV6-1	many	TRBJ1-4	CASSYASTNEKLFF	TGTGCCAGCAGTTACGCGTCAACTAATGAAAAACTGTTTTTT
TRBD2	TRBV24-1	many	TRBJ2-3	CATSDPGLVDSPDTQYF	TGTGCCACCAGTGATCCGGGACTAGTTGATAGCCCAGATACGCAGTATTTT
TRBD1	TRBV27	many	TRBJ1-5	CASSFQGVGNQPQHF	TGTGCCAGCAGTTTTCAGGGGGTCGGCAATCAGCCCCAGCATTTT
NA	TRBV5-6	many	TRBJ2-7	CASSEGSSREQYF	TGTGCCAGCAGCGAAGGTTCATCGCGGGAGCAGTACTTC
NA	TRBV5-1	many	TRBJ2-1	CASSSGQNHNEQFF	TGCGCCAGCAGCTCCGGACAGAATCACAATGAGCAGTTCTTC
TRBD1	TRBV28	many	TRBJ1-2	CASSRIRDRSNVGGYTF	TGTGCCAGCAGTCGCATTCGGGACAGGTCTAACGTAGGTGGCTACACCTTC
TRBD1	TRBV7-8	many	TRBJ2-5	CASSPLTGRKETQYF	TGTGCCAGCAGCCCACTGACAGGGCGAAAAGAGACCCAGTACTTC
TRBD2	TRBV29-1	NA	TRBJ2-7	CSAREGLAGVYNEQYF	TGCAGCGCCAGGGAGGGACTAGCGGGAGTATACAACGAGCAGTACTTC
NA	TRBV30	few	TRBJ1-5	CAWSHTNSNQPQHF	TGTGCCTGGAGTCATACCAATAGCAATCAGCCCCAGCATTTT
NA	TRBV5-6	many	TRBJ2-3	CASSLVSSTDTQYF	TGTGCCAGCAGCTTGGTCTCTAGCACAGATACGCAGTATTTT
TRBD2	TRBV29-1	many	TRBJ2-3	CSVEDRTSGRTDTQYF	TGCAGCGTTGAGGACCGGACTAGCGGGAGAACAGATACGCAGTATTTT
TRBD2	TRBV20-1	many	TRBJ2-1	CSARIREGPNEQFF	TGCAGTGCTAGGATCCGGGAGGGCCCCAATGAGCAGTTCTTC
NA	TRBV29-1	NA	TRBJ2-1	CSVRAGYNEQFF	TGCAGCGTTCGGGCTGGATACAATGAGCAGTTCTTC
NA	TRBV6-1	many	TRBJ1-5	CASSSGQINQPQHF	TGTGCCAGCAGTTCAGGGCAGATCAATCAGCCCCAGCATTTT
NA	TRBV20-1	many	TRBJ2-7	CSARDVDRPLYEQYF	TGCAGTGCTAGAGATGTGGACAGACCCCTCTACGAGCAGTACTTC
NA	TRBV7-2	many	TRBJ1-3	CASSLVPLGGNTIYF	TGTGCCAGCAGCTTAGTACCCCTCGGGGGAAACACCATATATTTT
NA	TRBV20-1	many	TRBJ2-2	CSAIPGDNTGELFF	TGCAGTGCTATTCCGGGAGACAACACCGGGGAGCTGTTTTTT
NA	TRBV20-1	many	TRBJ2-7	CSARDLRESYEQYF	TGCAGTGCTAGAGACCTCCGAGAGTCCTACGAGCAGTACTTC
TRBD2	TRBV29-1	many	TRBJ2-5	CSVVGLAGGRDAQYF	TGCAGCGTTGTGGGATTAGCGGGGGGCCGTGACGCCCAGTACTTC
NA	TRBV11-2	many	TRBJ2-7	CASRGFSYEQYF	TGTGCCAGTCGGGGGTTCTCCTACGAGCAGTACTTC
NA	TRBV5-1	many	TRBJ1-2	CASSLRREDYGYTF	TGCGCCAGCAGCTTGAGACGGGAGGACTATGGCTACACCTTC
NA	TRBV18	many	TRBJ1-4	CASSLNKELFF	TGTGCCAGCTCCCTAAATAAAGAACTGTTTTTT
NA	TRBV10-1	many	TRBJ2-1	CASSESRDEQFF	TGCGCCAGCAGTGAGTCGAGGGATGAGCAGTTCTTC
NA	TRBV7-8	many	TRBJ2-2	CASSLGNSNTGELFF	TGTGCCAGCAGCTTAGGCAATTCGAACACCGGGGAGCTGTTTTTT
TRBD1	TRBV6-2/TRBV6-3	NA	TRBJ1-5	CASRRGTASNQPQHF	TGTGCCAGCAGGCGCGGGACAGCAAGCAATCAGCCCCAGCATTTT
NA	TRBV3-1	many	TRBJ1-3	CASSQVETRSGNTIYF	TGTGCCAGCAGCCAAGTGGAGACCCGATCTGGAAACACCATATATTTT
NA	TRBV28	NA	TRBJ1-1	CASRPTGLNTEAFF	TGTGCCAGCAGGCCGACAGGATTGAACACTGAAGCTTTCTTT
NA	TRBV20-1	many	TRBJ1-5	CSASAGGNQPQHF	TGCAGTGCTAGTGCGGGGGGGAATCAGCCCCAGCATTTT
NA	TRBV28	many	TRBJ1-5	CASSPRPDSNQPQHF	TGTGCCAGCAGTCCCCGGCCGGATAGCAATCAGCCCCAGCATTTT
NA	TRBV6-1	many	TRBJ2-7	CASTLDRTGYEQYF	TGTGCCAGCACTTTAGACAGGACCGGCTACGAGCAGTACTTC
TRBD2	TRBV27	NA	TRBJ2-7	CASRTSGALEQYF	TGTGCCAGCCGGACTAGCGGGGCCCTCGAGCAGTACTTC
NA	TRBV28	few	TRBJ2-6	CASGSGSGANVLTF	TGTGCCAGCGGGTCAGGGTCAGGGGCCAACGTCCTGACTTTC
TRBD2	TRBV11-1	many	TRBJ2-7	CASSLLAGETYEQYF	TGTGCCAGCAGCTTATTGGCGGGAGAAACCTACGAGCAGTACTTC
NA	TRBV9	many	TRBJ1-5	CASSVESTGKKINQPQHF	TGTGCCAGCAGCGTAGAGAGTACGGGAAAGAAGATCAATCAGCCCCAGCATTTT
NA	TRBV13	NA	TRBJ1-4	CASSVDLTNEKLFF	TGTGCCAGCAGCGTTGACCTGACTAATGAAAAACTGTTTTTT